The next 21 T cell receptor beta chains were all read from a single sample in a study of OX40 agonist ivuxolimab in advanced cancers. Produced via immunoSEQ multiplex PCR; TCRdb's table is partial and in-frame only. The sample lists 80,000 to 100,000 clones, more than 85% occurring once. The sample was CD4+ or CD8+ T cells sorted from blood, taken in a trial of the OX40 agonist ivuxolimab. The receptors originated from an adult with an advanced solid tumor such as melanoma, head and neck, liver or kidney cancer.

The chain employs TRBV4-1 and TRBJ1-2, with D unclear. Per germline, CDR1 MGHRA and CDR2 YSYEKL. This CDR3 is built from 13 residues. V gave up 1 base and J gave up 1 base, with 4 bases separating them. The CDR3 is CASSQGVNYGYTF. In DNA form, the CDR3 reads TGCGCCAGCAGCCAAGGGGTTAACTATGGCTACACCTTC.

This chain links TRBV9 with TRBJ2-2; D ambiguous. Per the germline V gene, CDR1 is SGDLS and CDR2 is YYNGEE. The CDR3 extends over 13 amino acids. The ends were cut back, 4 bases at V and 3 bases at J, with 7 bases in the middle. CDR3 residues: CASSPRHTGELFF. For the CDR3, the DNA is TGTGCCAGCAGCCCCAGACACACCGGGGAGCTGTTTTTT. The complete variable domain, with remaining parts taken from reference TRBV9 and TRBJ2-2, reads DSGVTQTPKHLITATGQRVTLRCSPRSGDLSVYWYQQSLDQGLQFLIQYYNGEERAKGNILERFSAQQFPDLHSELNLSSLELGDSALYFCASSPRHTGELFFGEGSRLTVL.

J is TRBJ1-2 and V is TRBV5-4; D gene ambiguous. The V gene lost 4 bases and the J gene lost 8 bases, with 12 bases spanning the gap. The length of the CDR3 is 12 residues. From germline, CDR1 is SGHNT and CDR2 YYREEE (reference sequence). The CDR3 region is CASSKGQEGYTF. Here the CDR3 DNA reads TGTGCCAGCAGCAAAGGCCAGGAGGGCTACACCTTC.

In its sample, this clone was seen a few times. One end of the junction is discordant with germline, which a read error may explain. The chain links TRBV5-1 to TRBJ2-1; 7 nucleotides align to TRBD2. CDR3 length: 15 amino acids. The V gene's germline CDR1 is SGHRS and CDR2 YFSETQ. The CDR3 DNA is TGCGCCAGCAGATTGGGGCTAGCGGTTTACAATGAGCAGTTCTTC. Translated, it gives CASRLGLAVYNEQFF.

The chain combines TRBV27 with TRBJ2-3; 9 bases are a match to TRBD2. The CDR3 consists of 18 residues. Per germline, CDR1 MNHEY and CDR2 SMNVEV (reference sequence). The J segment lost 0 bases and the V segment lost 4 bases, leaving 11 bases of the junction unmatched. The CDR3 sequence: CASSWVGGRGGSTDTQYF. The CDR3 DNA follows: TGTGCCAGCAGTTGGGTTGGCGGGAGGGGGGGGAGCACAGATACGCAGTATTTT.

The chain joins TRBV30 to TRBJ1-5; 7 nucleotides agree with TRBD1. Germline-derived CDR1 and CDR2 are GTSNPN and SVGIG (reference sequence). There are 14 residues in the CDR3. The J segment lost 4 bases and the V segment lost 2 bases, leaving 5 bases of the junction unmatched. The CDR3 region has the DNA TGTGCCTGGAGTAGGACAGGAGCGAATCAGCCCCAGCATTTT. Its protein is CAWSRTGANQPQHF.

The chain combines TRBV30 with TRBJ2-4, with D hard to call. This CDR3 spans 12 amino acids. Germline loops: CDR1 GTSNPN, CDR2 SVGIG (reference sequence). V was shortened by 1 base and J by 8 bases, with 9 bases between the two germline ends. The CDR3 DNA sequence: TGTGCCTGGAGTGAAGGATCGGACATTCAGTACTTC. Protein product: CAWSEGSDIQYF.

V is TRBV15 and J is TRBJ1-3; D is unclear. The germline CDR1 and CDR2 sequences are LNHNV and YYDKDF (reference sequence). Trimming removed 5 bases from V and 0 bases from J, with 8 bases in between. This CDR3 contains 14 residues. The CDR3 DNA reads as TGTGCCACCAGCGGGCAGACCTCTGGAAACACCATATATTTT. Translating gives CATSGQTSGNTIYF.

V is TRBV6-5 and J is TRBJ1-2; unclear D gene. Germline V gives CDR1 MNHEY, CDR2 SVGAGI. Between the trimmed V and J ends, which lost 6 bases and 8 bases, there was a span of 16 bases. CDR3 length: 13 amino acids. CDR3 sequence (DNA): TGTGCCAGCAGCGAGACGGGGAGGCGCGGCTACACCTTC. This translates into CASSETGRRGYTF.

The V and J genes are TRBV6-1 and TRBJ1-5; D is ambiguous. Germline CDR1 and CDR2: MNHNS and SASEGT. CDR3 length: 12 residues. Deletions cut 2 bases from V and 6 bases from J, with 5 bases between. For the CDR3, the DNA is TGTGCCAGCAGTGAAATGGCTCAGCCCCAGCATTTT. Protein product: CASSEMAQPQHF.

The rearrangement uses TRBV4-1 and TRBJ1-2; possible D gene TRBD1, 6 bases. V lost 0 bases, J lost 2 bases, and 16 bases lay in between. The CDR3 is made up of 17 amino acids. The V gene's germline CDR1 is MGHRA and CDR2 YSYEKL. The DNA for the CDR3 is TGCGCCAGCAGCCAAGACCCCGGGACACTCGGCAACTATGGCTACACCTTC. This gives the protein CASSQDPGTLGNYGYTF.

The rearrangement uses TRBV6-5 and TRBJ2-7, with 7 nucleotides matching TRBD1. Germline V gene data show CDR1 as MNHEY and CDR2 as SVGAGI. The CDR3 loop spans 15 amino acids. Trimming cost V 0 bases and J 4 bases; bases outside gene matches: 6. The CDR3 is CASSYSGTAYYEQYF. CDR3 nucleotide sequence: TGTGCCAGCAGTTACTCAGGGACAGCTTATTACGAGCAGTACTTC.

V gene TRBV5-4 combines with J gene TRBJ2-4; D gene ambiguous. The CDR3 has 14 residues. V lost 3 bases and J 0 bases, leaving 7 bases between the germline ends. CDR1 is SGHNT and CDR2 is YYREEE in the germline V gene (reference sequence). CDR3 nucleotide sequence: TGTGCCAGCAGCTCTACACTAGCCAAAAACATTCAGTACTTC. It yields the protein CASSSTLAKNIQYF.

The J gene is TRBJ1-2, the V gene TRBV28; 9 bases line up with TRBD1. Germline CDR1 MDHEN, CDR2 SYDVKM. This CDR3 has 15 amino acids. The ends lost 5 bases at V and 6 bases at J; junction bases unmatched: 10. The CDR3 DNA is TGTGCCAGCAGTCTGGCTGACAGGGGGACTCATGGCTACACCTTC. Translated: CASSLADRGTHGYTF.

The chain uses TRBV2 and TRBJ1-3; the D is unclear. V dropped 7 bases and J dropped 3 bases, with 13 bases sitting between them. This CDR3 contains 14 residues. In germline, CDR1 is SNHLY, CDR2 FYNNEI. CDR3 region: CASTLVDNGNTIYF. The DNA of the CDR3 is TGTGCCAGCACCTTGGTTGATAATGGAAACACCATATATTTT.

The genes are TRBV28 and TRBJ1-6, with D tentatively TRBD1 (6 bases). This CDR3 has 14 amino acids. With 10 bases removed from V and 0 bases from J, the gap between germline ends came to 10 bases. Germline CDR1 reads MDHEN; CDR2 reads SYDVKM. The CDR3 DNA is TGTGCCACCCTACAGGGCTCCTATAATTCACCCCTCCACTTT. It specifies CATLQGSYNSPLHF.

This clone was seen only a few times. This sequence joins TRBV4-3 and TRBJ1-3; 9 nucleotides align to TRBD1. Germline V gene data show CDR1 as LGHNA and CDR2 as YSLEER. Losses at the gene ends were 2 bases for V and 4 bases for J; bases not matched to a gene: 6. CDR3 length: 16 amino acids. The CDR3 DNA is TGCGCCAGCAGCCAACGACGGGACAGGGCAGGAAACACCATATATTTT. It is translated as CASSQRRDRAGNTIYF.

This sequence joins TRBV28 and TRBJ1-2; 7 bases are a match to TRBD1. Per germline, CDR1 MDHEN and CDR2 SYDVKM. J was trimmed by 4 bases and V by 5 bases; bases with no gene match: 4. The CDR3 is made up of 13 amino acids. The CDR3 region is CASSPTGSYGYTF. In nucleotides, the CDR3 is TGTGCCAGCAGTCCGACAGGGAGCTATGGCTACACCTTC.

V usage is TRBV28 and J usage is TRBJ1-2, with 8 bases matching TRBD1. With 3 bases clipped from V and 6 bases from J, the junction kept 3 bases outside the gene matches. This CDR3 is 13 amino acids long. Germline V gene data show CDR1 as MDHEN and CDR2 as SYDVKM. CDR3 coding DNA: TGTGCCAGCAGTTTTCAGGGGGCGAATGGCTACACCTTC. It yields the protein CASSFQGANGYTF.

V and J are TRBV7-9 and TRBJ1-1; no definite D call. V was shortened by 1 base and J by 0 bases, with 6 bases between the two germline ends. This CDR3 contains 14 residues. The germline CDR1 and CDR2 sequences are SEHNR and FQNEAQ (reference sequence). In DNA, the CDR3 is TGTGCCAGCAGCTTAGTAGCGATGAACACTGAAGCTTTCTTT. This encodes CASSLVAMNTEAFF.

The chain combines TRBV9 with TRBJ1-5; D call uncertain. V shed 4 bases and J shed 5 bases, with 10 bases lying between them. The CDR3 runs to 13 residues. CDR1 and CDR2 from the germline V gene are SGDLS and YYNGEE. CDR3 nucleotide sequence: TGTGCCAGCAGCCTCACCGGGTATCAGCCCCAGCATTTT. Its translation is CASSLTGYQPQHF. Variable domain in full (rest from reference TRBV9 and TRBJ1-5): DSGVTQTPKHLITATGQRVTLRCSPRSGDLSVYWYQQSLDQGLQFLIQYYNGEERAKGNILERFSAQQFPDLHSELNLSSLELGDSALYFCASSLTGYQPQHFGDGTRLSIL.